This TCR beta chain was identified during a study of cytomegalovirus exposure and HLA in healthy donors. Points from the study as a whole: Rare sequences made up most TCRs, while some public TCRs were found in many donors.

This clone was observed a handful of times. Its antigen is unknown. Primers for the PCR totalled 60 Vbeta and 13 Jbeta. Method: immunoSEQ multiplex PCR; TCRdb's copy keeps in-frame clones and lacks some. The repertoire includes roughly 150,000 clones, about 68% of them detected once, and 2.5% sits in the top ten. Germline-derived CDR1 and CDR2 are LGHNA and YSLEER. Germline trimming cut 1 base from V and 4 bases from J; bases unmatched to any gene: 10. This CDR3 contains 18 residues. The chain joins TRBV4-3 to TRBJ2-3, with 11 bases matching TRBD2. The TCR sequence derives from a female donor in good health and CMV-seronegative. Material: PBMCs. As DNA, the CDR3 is TGCGCCAGCAGCCAAGGAGCGACTAGCGGGATTAGGGCAGATACGCAGTATTTT. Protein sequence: CASSQGATSGIRADTQYF.